One TCR beta chain is described in this entry. Its antigen is undetermined. These data are taken from a study of CXCR3-negative and CXCR3-positive naive CD8 T cells. The study's findings and limits: For CXCR3-positive naive cells, TRB CDR3s were more hydrophobic than those of CXCR3-negative naive cells. Surface CD5 matched across naive subsets, and TRB CDR3 properties served to infer TCR strength. With respect to TRBV-TRBJ usage, naive CXCR3-negative and CXCR3-positive cells were similar; memory differed. After cryopreservation, expression of CXCR3 was partially reduced, and most assays were run with fresh PBMCs.

UMI-labeled 5' RACE yielded the TRB cDNA libraries. TCRdb reprocessed the 5' RACE reads, keeping one entry per CDR3 protein, no DNA. The table lists 50,000 to 75,000 distinct CDR3 sequences, with 4.3% in the top ten. This receptor was taken from a human donor in good health. Some clones in this sample may be carry-over from other donors' samples. Sequencing was performed on naive CXCR3- CD8+ T cells from blood. Subset reported: CD45RO-CCR7+CD27+CD95- naive CD8+ T cells lacking CXCR3 (TNR3-).

This CDR3 is CASSFVGFDYEQYF. This chain uses TRBV5-1 with TRBJ2-7. The germline V gene encodes CDR1 SGHRS and CDR2 YFSETQ. The CDR3 is 14 residues long. Full variable domain (remainder filled in from reference TRBV5-1 and TRBJ2-7): KAGVTQTPRYLIKTRGQQVTLSCSPISGHRSVSWYQQTPGQGLQFLFEYFSETQRNKGNFPGRFSGRQFSNSRSEMNVSTLELGDSALYLCASSFVGFDYEQYFGPGTRLTVT.